This entry lists 28 T cell receptor beta chains sequenced from one sample in a study of T cell responses to AZD1222 COVID-19 vaccine. TCRdb's copy holds only in-frame clones and misses some; the assay was immunoSEQ multiplex PCR. The data contain about 100,000 clones, 91% of them seen just once; the ten biggest clones take up 6.5% to 8.5%. Material: peripheral blood, obtained 28 days after the second AZD1222 dose. These receptors all stem from an adult who received the AZD1222 COVID-19 vaccine.

This clone was observed once. The CDR3 region has the DNA TGTGCCAGCAGTTACTCGATCTTTAGCGGACTCACAGATACGCAGTATTTT. Translation gives CASSYSIFSGLTDTQYF. The rearrangement links TRBV6-2 or TRBV6-3 to TRBJ2-3; D perhaps matches TRBD2 (6 bases). V shed 0 bases and J shed 2 bases, with 15 bases lying between them. The CDR3 sequence is 17 residues long. In germline, CDR1 is MNHEY, CDR2 SVGEGT.

The chain recombines TRBV28 with TRBJ1-5; TRBD1 might be the D (5 bases). There are 14 residues in the CDR3. V was pared by 5 bases and J by 3 bases, with 11 bases between. Germline loops: CDR1 MDHEN, CDR2 SYDVKM. CDR3: CASSLGQNNQPQHF. CDR3 bases: TGTGCCAGCAGTCTGGGGCAGAACAATCAGCCCCAGCATTTT.

This clone was picked up a small number of times. The chain combines TRBV28 with TRBJ1-1; D remains unclear. This CDR3 region has 13 residues. Germline values: CDR1 MDHEN, CDR2 SYDVKM. The V end was cut by 1 base, the J end by 10 bases, with 13 bases between. The CDR3 spells CASSLYSGSGAFF. The CDR3 coding sequence is TGTGCCAGCAGTTTATATTCAGGCAGCGGAGCTTTCTTT.

In the case of this clone: The same CDR3 also results from other DNA sequences found in this sample. The J gene is TRBJ2-7, the V gene TRBV12-3 or TRBV12-4; D call uncertain. V shed 3 bases and J shed 2 bases, with 8 bases lying between them. The CDR3 contains 13 residues. CDR3 region: CASSLAVAYEQYF. CDR3 nucleotides: TGTGCCAGCAGTTTGGCAGTAGCCTACGAGCAGTACTTC.

The J gene is TRBJ1-3, the V gene TRBV9, with D uncertain. The CDR3 has 16 amino acids. Germline CDR1 SGDLS, CDR2 YYNGEE. Between the trimmed V and J ends, which lost 0 bases and 4 bases, there was a span of 14 bases. For the CDR3, the DNA is TGTGCCAGCAGCGTAGAAATAGCGGGGATCGGAAACACCATATATTTT. It codes for CASSVEIAGIGNTIYF. Complete variable domain (other parts from reference TRBV9 and TRBJ1-3): DSGVTQTPKHLITATGQRVTLRCSPRSGDLSVYWYQQSLDQGLQFLIQYYNGEERAKGNILERFSAQQFPDLHSELNLSSLELGDSALYFCASSVEIAGIGNTIYFGEGSWLTVV.

The chain combines TRBV2 with TRBJ2-4; no definite D call. The CDR3 extends over 17 amino acids. Germline-derived CDR1 and CDR2 are SNHLY and FYNNEI. V was clipped by 2 bases and J by 1 base, with 15 bases between them. The CDR3 DNA sequence: TGTGCCAGCAGTGAAACCGGCTCGGCAGCGGCCAAAAACATTCAGTACTTC. This translates into CASSETGSAAAKNIQYF.

The J gene is TRBJ1-2, the V gene TRBV7-2; D is unresolved. V lost 8 bases and J lost 5, with 9 bases in between. Germline lookup yields CDR1 SGHTA and CDR2 FQGNSA. This CDR3 comprises 11 residues. CDR3 loop: CASGEVYGYTF. The DNA for the CDR3 is TGTGCCAGCGGGGAGGTATATGGCTACACCTTC.

The CDR3 region is CASSAQGVEGYTF. As DNA, the CDR3 is TGTGCCAGTAGTGCCCAGGGGGTAGAAGGCTACACCTTC. The rearrangement joins TRBV19 to TRBJ1-2, with 7 bases identical to TRBD1. This CDR3 spans 13 amino acids. Germline CDR1 and CDR2: LNHDA and SQIVND (reference sequence). V gave up 5 bases and J gave up 8 bases; unmatched junction bases: 8. The entire variable domain, with the rest obtained from reference TRBV19 and TRBJ1-2, is as follows: DGGITQSPKYLFRKEGQNVTLSCEQNLNHDAMYWYRQDPGQGLRLIYYSQIVNDFQKGDIAEGYSVSREKKESFPLTVTSAQKNPTAFYLCASSAQGVEGYTFGSGTRLTVV.

This sequence joins TRBV5-1 and TRBJ1-1; a possible D gene is TRBD1 (6 bases). Germline assignment: CDR1 SGHRS and CDR2 YFSETQ. The CDR3 loop spans 12 amino acids. V lost 4 bases, J lost 8 bases, and 12 bases lay in between. For the CDR3, the DNA is TGCGCCAGCAGCACGGGACACTCCGAAGCTTTCTTT. Translated: CASSTGHSEAFF. Full variable domain (missing parts from reference TRBV5-1 and TRBJ1-1): KAGVTQTPRYLIKTRGQQVTLSCSPISGHRSVSWYQQTPGQGLQFLFEYFSETQRNKGNFPGRFSGRQFSNSRSEMNVSTLELGDSALYLCASSTGHSEAFFGQGTRLTVV.

The J gene is TRBJ1-1, the V gene TRBV19, with D unclear. This CDR3 has 17 amino acids. With 4 bases removed from V and 1 base from J, the gap between germline ends came to 19 bases. Germline assignment: CDR1 LNHDA and CDR2 SQIVND (reference sequence). CDR3 nucleotide sequence: TGTGCCAGTAGTAAACTGGGCGAAACCTACAAGAACACTGAAGCTTTCTTT. Its protein product is CASSKLGETYKNTEAFF. Full variable domain (rest looked up from reference TRBV19 and TRBJ1-1): DGGITQSPKYLFRKEGQNVTLSCEQNLNHDAMYWYRQDPGQGLRLIYYSQIVNDFQKGDIAEGYSVSREKKESFPLTVTSAQKNPTAFYLCASSKLGETYKNTEAFFGQGTRLTVV.

The V and J genes are TRBV24-1 and TRBJ2-3; TRBD2 might be the D (6 bases). The V gene lost 4 bases and the J gene lost 4 bases, with 17 bases spanning the gap. The germline V gene has CDR1 KGHDR and CDR2 SFDVKD. CDR3 length: 16 residues. Here the CDR3 DNA reads TGTGCCACCAGTGACCCTAACGGGAGTAGTGCAGATACGCAGTATTTT. This gives the protein CATSDPNGSSADTQYF.

V is TRBV9 and J is TRBJ2-1; 11 nucleotides align to TRBD1. Germline V gene lookup returns CDR1 SGDLS and CDR2 YYNGEE. The junction had 6 bases not matched to a gene; V was cut back by 3 bases and J by 4 bases. This CDR3 comprises 16 residues. CDR3 residues: CASSGPGQGGYNEQFF. The CDR3 DNA reads TGTGCCAGCAGCGGCCCGGGACAGGGGGGATACAATGAGCAGTTCTTC.

This clone occurred a few times. The junction shows a germline mismatch at one end, possibly a read error. The chain employs TRBV29-1 and TRBJ2-1, with a tentative D call TRBD2 (6 bases). Per germline, CDR1 SQVTM and CDR2 ANQGSEA. CDR3 size: 11 residues. CDR3 bases: TGCAGTGTTGGGCGGGATGGTGAGCAGTTCTTC. Its translation: CSVGRDGEQFF.

The chain links TRBV20-1 to TRBJ2-1, with unresolved D. The CDR3 runs to 11 residues. The germline V gene encodes CDR1 DFQATT and CDR2 SNEGSKA (reference sequence). V lost 4 bases to trimming and J lost 10 bases, with 11 bases between them. The CDR3 DNA sequence: TGCAGTGCTAACTGGGCCCGGGAGCAGTTCTTC. The encoded protein is CSANWAREQFF.

This chain connects TRBV28 to TRBJ2-5, with D possibly TRBD1 on 7 matching bases. V was pared by 6 bases and J by 3 bases, with 17 bases between. The CDR3 is 15 amino acids. CDR1 is MDHEN and CDR2 is SYDVKM in the germline V gene. CDR3 coding DNA: TGTGCCAGCAGATGGGCGGGACAGAGAAAAGAGACCCAGTACTTC. This encodes CASRWAGQRKETQYF.

The chain couples TRBV19 to TRBJ2-1; a possible D gene is TRBD1 (5 bases). The CDR3 has 16 amino acids. The V end lost 4 bases, the J end lost 1 base, and 14 bases lay between the germline ends. Germline CDR1 reads LNHDA; CDR2 reads SQIVND (reference sequence). The CDR3 protein is CASSKAGLGSYNEQFF. The CDR3 coding sequence is TGTGCCAGTAGTAAAGCAGGGCTAGGGTCCTACAATGAGCAGTTCTTC.

The J gene is TRBJ2-2, the V gene TRBV10-3; no definite D call. Trimming stripped 4 bases from V and 3 bases from J, with 6 bases between. The CDR3 covers 13 residues. CDR1 is ENHRY, CDR2 SYGVKD, per germline. CDR3 amino acids: CAISGQDTGELFF. For the CDR3, the DNA is TGTGCCATCAGTGGACAAGACACCGGGGAGCTGTTTTTT.

The rearrangement uses TRBV7-2 and TRBJ2-7; 12 bases line up with TRBD2. CDR1 is SGHTA and CDR2 is FQGNSA in the germline V gene. This CDR3 is built from 15 residues. Trimming at V came to 4 bases and at J to 6 bases, leaving 7 bases not matched to a gene. The CDR3 region is CASSSWTSGESEQYF. CDR3 in DNA: TGTGCCAGCAGCTCCTGGACTAGCGGGGAAAGCGAGCAGTACTTC.

The chain carries TRBV2 and TRBJ2-7, with TRBD2 identical over 8 bases. CDR1 is SNHLY, CDR2 FYNNEI, per germline. V dropped 6 bases and J dropped 6; count of bases not matched to a gene: 7. This CDR3 comprises 13 residues. CDR3: CASSGGGRAEQYF. The DNA of the CDR3 is TGTGCCAGCAGCGGGGGGGGTAGGGCCGAGCAGTACTTC. Complete variable domain (other parts from reference TRBV2 and TRBJ2-7): EPEVTQTPSHQVTQMGQEVILRCVPISNHLYFYWYRQILGQKVEFLVSFYNNEISEKSEIFDDQFSVERPDGSNFTLKIRSTKLEDSAMYFCASSGGGRAEQYFGPGTRLTVT.

This sequence joins TRBV6-5 and TRBJ2-2, with unresolved D. The V gene lost 0 bases and the J gene lost 6 bases, with 5 bases spanning the gap. This CDR3 is 13 amino acids long. CDR1 MNHEY and CDR2 SVGAGI come from the germline V gene. This CDR3 reads CASSYSEPGELFF. The DNA of the CDR3 is TGTGCCAGCAGTTACTCGGAGCCCGGGGAGCTGTTTTTT.

The chain carries TRBV2 and TRBJ1-2; possibly TRBD1 for D (6 bases). From germline, CDR1 is SNHLY and CDR2 FYNNEI. V lost 6 bases, J lost 8 bases, and 22 bases lay in between. This CDR3 is 15 amino acids long. The CDR3 is CASRVVGGAFLGYTF. The CDR3 nucleotides read TGTGCCAGCAGGGTCGTTGGGGGGGCCTTCTTAGGCTACACCTTC.

This chain links TRBV6-1 with TRBJ1-5; D is perhaps TRBD1 (5 bases). Trimming removed 3 bases at V and 0 bases at J, with 9 bases between. The CDR3 consists of 15 residues. Germline lookup yields CDR1 MNHNS and CDR2 SASEGT. In DNA, the CDR3 is TGTGCCAGCAGTGACAGGGCCTATAGCAATCAGCCCCAGCATTTT. Its translation is CASSDRAYSNQPQHF.

The rearrangement links TRBV15 to TRBJ2-7; D might be TRBD1 or TRBD2, each matching 5 bases. V gave up 0 bases and J gave up 5 bases, with 11 bases separating them. Per the germline V gene, CDR1 is LNHNV and CDR2 is YYDKDF (reference sequence). The CDR3 is 14 residues long. CDR3 in DNA: TGTGCCACCAGCAGAGAGGGACGATTCGACGAGCAGTACTTC. This encodes CATSREGRFDEQYF.

This clone was detected only a few times. The CDR3, as DNA: TGTGCCAGCAGTACCGGAAGGTACGAGCAGTACTTC. Encoded protein: CASSTGRYEQYF. J is TRBJ2-7 and V is TRBV28, with unresolved D. Per germline, CDR1 MDHEN and CDR2 SYDVKM. Trimming left V 5 bases short and J 4 bases short, with 9 bases between. The CDR3 extends over 12 amino acids.

This chain joins TRBV7-2 and TRBJ2-4; weak D call: TRBD2 (7 bases). The germline V gene has CDR1 SGHTA and CDR2 FQGNSA. The CDR3 has 16 amino acids. V lost 4 bases, J lost 5 bases, and 18 bases lay in between. The CDR3 region has the DNA TGTGCCAGCAGCTCCCGGGACACGGGGGGACAAAACATTCAGTACTTC. Residues: CASSSRDTGGQNIQYF.

V gene TRBV7-2 combines with J gene TRBJ2-2; D possibly matches TRBD1 or TRBD2 (6 bases each). From germline, CDR1 is SGHTA and CDR2 FQGNSA. V lost 3 bases and J 2 bases, leaving 13 bases between the germline ends. The CDR3 length is 16 residues. CDR3 DNA sequence: TGTGCCAGCAGCTTGATCGGGGGCCCAAACACCGGGGAGCTGTTTTTT. It is translated as CASSLIGGPNTGELFF. The full variable domain, in which reference TRBV7-2 and TRBJ2-2 provide the parts outside the CDR3, is GAGVSQSPSNKVTEKGKDVELRCDPISGHTALYWYRQSLGQGLEFLIYFQGNSAPDKSGLPSDRFSAERTGGSVSTLTIQRTQQEDSAVYLCASSLIGGPNTGELFFGEGSRLTVL.

V gene TRBV7-9 combines with J gene TRBJ1-5, with D uncertain. The CDR3 spans 13 residues. The V and J ends lost 5 bases and 4 bases respectively, with 9 bases between them. CDR1 and CDR2 from the germline V gene are SEHNR and FQNEAQ (reference sequence). This CDR3 reads CASSKQENQPQHF. The CDR3 DNA follows: TGTGCCAGCAGCAAGCAGGAAAATCAGCCCCAGCATTTT. Drawing the rest from reference TRBV7-9 and TRBJ1-5, the complete variable domain is DTGVSQNPRHKITKRGQNVTFRCDPISEHNRLYWYRQTLGQGPEFLTYFQNEAQLEKSRLLSDRFSAERPKGSFSTLEIQRTEQGDSAMYLCASSKQENQPQHFGDGTRLSIL.

J is TRBJ2-5 and V is TRBV6-5; 8 bases line up with TRBD2. The germline CDR1 and CDR2 sequences are MNHEY and SVGAGI. V shed 4 bases and J 5 bases; nucleotides not matched to a gene: 9. The CDR3 has 15 residues. The CDR3 loop is CASSSGGVGGETQYF. CDR3 DNA sequence: TGTGCCAGCAGTTCGGGGGGGGTAGGCGGGGAGACCCAGTACTTC.